This is a list of T cell receptor beta chains from one sample in a study of blood T cell repertoires in COVID-19. Here immunoSEQ multiplex PCR was the method, and the copy in TCRdb shows in-frame clones only, minus some. Among 300,000 or so clones listed, around nine tenths were seen once. The sample comprised peripheral blood. These receptors all stem from a middle-aged man with active or convalescent COVID-19. The CDR3 runs from the conserved cysteine through the conserved F or W. A D gene is named only where the DNA matches it firmly. Rows may omit the clone size; those that give it use once, few, many or a size class.

length	V	J	size	D	DNA	CDR3
14	TRBV5-1	TRBJ1-5	-	-	TGCGCCAGCAGCCCGGGACTCAACAATCAGCCCCAGCATTTT	CASSPGLNNQPQHF
14	TRBV5-1	TRBJ1-5	-	TRBD1	TGCGCCAGCAGCAGGACAGGAGGCAATCAGCCCCAGCATTTT	CASSRTGGNQPQHF
13	TRBV5-6	TRBJ1-5	-	TRBD1	TGTGCCAGCAGCCTACAGGGGGCTAGGGCCCAGCATTTT	CASSLQGARAQHF
16	TRBV10-1	TRBJ2-1	-	TRBD2	TGCGCCAGCAGTGAGTCGATGGGAGGGCTATACAATGAGCAGTTCTTC	CASSESMGGLYNEQFF
13	TRBV7-9	TRBJ1-1	-	-	TGTGCCAGCAGCTTGAAGCGGGACACTGAAGCTTTCTTT	CASSLKRDTEAFF
13	TRBV28	TRBJ2-3	-	TRBD2	TGTGCCGCGGGGGGGTCCCCTGGAGATACGCAGTATTTT	CAAGGSPGDTQYF
12	TRBV2	TRBJ2-7	-	TRBD1	TGTGCCAGCAGGGACAGGGTCGACGAGCAGTACTTC	CASRDRVDEQYF
17	TRBV5-1	TRBJ2-2	once	TRBD1	TGCGCCAGCAGGTCGATACTGACAGGGGGCAACACCGGGGAGCTGTTTTTT	CASRSILTGGNTGELFF
15	TRBV28	TRBJ1-6	-	TRBD1	TGTGCCAGTACAAGCGGGGGACAGGGAAATTCACCCCTCCACTTT	CASTSGGQGNSPLHF
13	TRBV6-5	TRBJ2-7	-	-	TGTGCCAGCAGTCAGGGTCCTTCCTACGAGCAGTACTTC	CASSQGPSYEQYF
13	TRBV6-5	TRBJ1-6	-	-	TGTGCCAGCAGTTACGGCAGGGATTCACCCCTCCACTTT	CASSYGRDSPLHF
13	TRBV3-1/TRBV3-2	TRBJ2-3	-	-	TGTGCCAGCAGCCCTCGGGGTTCAGATACGCAGTATTTT	CASSPRGSDTQYF
12	TRBV19	TRBJ1-5	-	-	TGTGCCAGCGGGTTAGTAGATCAGCCCCAGCATTTT	CASGLVDQPQHF
19	TRBV5-6	TRBJ1-1	-	TRBD1	TGTGCCAGCAGCCCCACCCCCGGGACAGGGTTCCTGCTGAACACTGAAGCTTTCTTT	CASSPTPGTGFLLNTEAFF
18	TRBV2	TRBJ2-3	-	TRBD1	TGTGCCAGCAGTGTCCGCAGGCCCGGACAGGGGGTCACAGATACGCAGTATTTT	CASSVRRPGQGVTDTQYF
14	TRBV21-1	TRBJ1-2	many	-	TGTGCCAGCAGCAAAATTGAGGATTCCTATGGCTACACCTTC	CASSKIEDSYGYTF
14	TRBV11-2	TRBJ2-2	few	-	TGTGCCAGCAGCTTCAGCGTTTCCACCGGGGAGCTGTTTTTT	CASSFSVSTGELFF
17	TRBV19	TRBJ1-5	-	-	TGTGCCAGTAGTCCCACCCGGGGGAGGGGGGCCAATCAGCCCCAGCATTTT	CASSPTRGRGANQPQHF
14	TRBV6-5	TRBJ2-7	-	TRBD2	TGTGCCAGCAGTTACGCGGGAGGGCCGGATGAGCAGTACTTC	CASSYAGGPDEQYF
14	TRBV7-6	TRBJ1-1	-	-	TGTGCCAGCAGCTTAGGGAGGGAGAACACTGAAGCTTTCTTT	CASSLGRENTEAFF
15	TRBV5-1	TRBJ1-1	-	-	TGCGCCAGCAGCTTGACGGCAGGGGTGGATACTGAAGCTTTCTTT	CASSLTAGVDTEAFF
14	TRBV3-1/TRBV3-2	TRBJ2-7	few	TRBD1	TGTGCCAGCAGCCGACAGGGGGCAGACTACGAGCAGTACTTC	CASSRQGADYEQYF
15	TRBV5-1	TRBJ1-4	-	-	TGCGCCAGCAGCTTGGCTTCAGGTCTTAATGAAAAACTGTTTTTT	CASSLASGLNEKLFF
14	TRBV5-1	TRBJ1-1	few	-	TGCGCCAGCACCATACAGGGCGTTGGGACTGAAGCTTTCTTT	CASTIQGVGTEAFF
14	TRBV6-5	TRBJ1-2	-	-	TGTGCCAGCAGTTACATCCTGGACAGTGCGGGCTACACCTTC	CASSYILDSAGYTF
15	TRBV19	TRBJ1-4	-	TRBD1	TGTGCCAGTAGTATGCACAGGGGCGGAGATGAAAAACTGTTTTTT	CASSMHRGGDEKLFF
13	TRBV7-2	TRBJ2-1	-	-	TGTGCCAGCAGCTCCCTCCAGGGCTATGAGCAGTTCTTC	CASSSLQGYEQFF
12	TRBV14	TRBJ2-5	-	-	TGTGCCAGCAGCCCCAGCCAAGAGACCCAGTACTTC	CASSPSQETQYF
17	TRBV27	TRBJ1-1	-	TRBD1	TGTGCCAGCAGTGAATTACCCCGACAGGGCGTGGGCACTGAAGCTTTCTTT	CASSELPRQGVGTEAFF
15	TRBV18	TRBJ1-2	-	-	TGTGCCAGCTCACGCGAGGTGGGACAAAACTATGGCTACACCTTC	CASSREVGQNYGYTF
15	TRBV5-1	TRBJ1-2	-	-	TGCGCCAGCTACCCGGGGGGTGCAGAAAACTATGGCTACACCTTC	CASYPGGAENYGYTF
15	TRBV6-5	TRBJ2-7	-	-	TGTGCCAGCAGCAAACTACAGGCCAGCTCCTACGAGCAGTACTTC	CASSKLQASSYEQYF
12	TRBV29-1	TRBJ1-2	-	-	TGCAGCGTTGAATCGGTCGCCCCGGGCTACACCTTC	CSVESVAPGYTF
12	TRBV28	TRBJ1-2	-	-	TGTGCCAGCAGTTTACGTTCCTATGGCTACACCTTC	CASSLRSYGYTF
13	TRBV5-1	TRBJ1-6	-	TRBD1	TGCGCCAGCCGGGACAGTGAGGATTCACCCCTCCACTTT	CASRDSEDSPLHF
14	TRBV6-1	TRBJ1-1	-	TRBD1	TGTGCCAGCAGACCACAGGGGGCGAACACTGAAGCTTTCTTT	CASRPQGANTEAFF
13	TRBV10-3	TRBJ2-7	-	TRBD1	TGTGCCATCAGTGGGACAGGGGGCGACGAGCAGTACTTC	CAISGTGGDEQYF
13	TRBV28	TRBJ1-5	-	TRBD1	TGTGCCAGCAACAGGGACAGCTCGCCGCCCCAGCATTTT	CASNRDSSPPQHF
16	TRBV2	TRBJ2-1	-	TRBD2	TGTGCCAGCAGTGCTATGGGAGCGGGAGGCCTCAATGAGCAGTTCTTC	CASSAMGAGGLNEQFF
13	TRBV2	TRBJ1-4	-	-	TGTGCCAGCATGCTAGTATATGATGAAAAACTGTTTTTT	CASMLVYDEKLFF